The sample holds many counts of the clone carrying this TCR beta chain. This sample was included in a study of CDR3 diversity in severe acne. TCRdb re-called the PCR reads with MiXCR, one entry per CDR3 protein. The sample records approximately 97,000 distinct CDR3 sequences, roughly half being singletons. Germline values: CDR1 SGHRS, CDR2 YFSETQ. V was shortened by 0 bases and J by 4 bases, with 6 bases between the two germline ends. This CDR3 has 13 residues. V gene TRBV5-1 combines with J gene TRBJ2-3; D not certain. The TCR was taken from a male donor with acne. The sequencing sample was made of blood. The CDR3 is CASSLGGSDTQYF. Written as DNA, the CDR3 is TGCGCCAGCAGCTTGGGAGGTTCAGATACGCAGTATTTT. Combining the CDR3 with reference TRBV5-1 and TRBJ2-3 gives the whole variable domain KAGVTQTPRYLIKTRGQQVTLSCSPISGHRSVSWYQQTPGQGLQFLFEYFSETQRNKGNFPGRFSGRQFSNSRSEMNVSTLELGDSALYLCASSLGGSDTQYFGPGTRLTVL.